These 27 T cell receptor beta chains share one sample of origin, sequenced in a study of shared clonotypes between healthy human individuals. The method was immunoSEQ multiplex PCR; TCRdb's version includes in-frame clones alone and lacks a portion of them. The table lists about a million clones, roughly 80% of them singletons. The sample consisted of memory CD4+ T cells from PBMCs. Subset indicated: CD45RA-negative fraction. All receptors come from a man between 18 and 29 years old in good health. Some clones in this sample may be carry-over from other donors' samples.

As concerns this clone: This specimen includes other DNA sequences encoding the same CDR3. The CDR3 bases are TGTGCCAGCAGTGAAGGGGGAGGGTCCTACGAGCAGTACTTC. This gives the protein CASSEGGGSYEQYF. The chain is built from TRBV28 and TRBJ2-7; possible D gene TRBD2, 7 bases. Trimming removed 5 bases from V and 1 base from J, with 12 bases in between. The CDR3 consists of 14 residues. CDR1 is MDHEN and CDR2 is SYDVKM in the germline V gene.

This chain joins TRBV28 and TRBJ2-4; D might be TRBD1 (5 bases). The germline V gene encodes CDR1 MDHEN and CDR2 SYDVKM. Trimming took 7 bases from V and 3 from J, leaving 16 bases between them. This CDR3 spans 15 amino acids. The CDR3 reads CASNPGSQGKNIQYF. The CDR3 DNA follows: TGTGCCAGCAACCCAGGGTCTCAGGGCAAAAACATTCAGTACTTC.

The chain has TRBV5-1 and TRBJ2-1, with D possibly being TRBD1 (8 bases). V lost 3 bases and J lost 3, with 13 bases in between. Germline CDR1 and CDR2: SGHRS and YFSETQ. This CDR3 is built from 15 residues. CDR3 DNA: TGCGCCAGCAGCTCGGGGGGACAGGACTACAATGAGCAGTTCTTC. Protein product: CASSSGGQDYNEQFF.

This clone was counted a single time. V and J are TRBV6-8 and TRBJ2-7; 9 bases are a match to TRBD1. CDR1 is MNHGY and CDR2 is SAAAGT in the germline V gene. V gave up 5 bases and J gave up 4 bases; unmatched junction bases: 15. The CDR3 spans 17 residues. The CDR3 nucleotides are TGTGCCAGCAGTCAAGACAGGGGGAGTTATCCCGTGTACGAGCAGTACTTC. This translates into CASSQDRGSYPVYEQYF.

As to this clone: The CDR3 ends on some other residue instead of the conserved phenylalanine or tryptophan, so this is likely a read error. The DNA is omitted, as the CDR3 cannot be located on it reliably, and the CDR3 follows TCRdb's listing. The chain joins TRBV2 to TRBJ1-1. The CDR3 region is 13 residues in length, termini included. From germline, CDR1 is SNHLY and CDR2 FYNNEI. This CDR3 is CASSVSGISGDVL.

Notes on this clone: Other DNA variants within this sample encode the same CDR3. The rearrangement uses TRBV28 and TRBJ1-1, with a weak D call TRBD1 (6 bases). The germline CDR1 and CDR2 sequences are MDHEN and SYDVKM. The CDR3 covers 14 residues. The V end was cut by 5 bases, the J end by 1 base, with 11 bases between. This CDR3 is CASSPTGRNTEAFF. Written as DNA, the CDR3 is TGTGCCAGCAGTCCCACAGGGCGGAACACTGAAGCTTTCTTT.

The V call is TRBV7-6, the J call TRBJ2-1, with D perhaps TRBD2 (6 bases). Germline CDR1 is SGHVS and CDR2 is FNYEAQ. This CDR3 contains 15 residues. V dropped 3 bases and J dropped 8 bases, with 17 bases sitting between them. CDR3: CASSFEGGIGDEQFF. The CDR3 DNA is TGTGCCAGCAGCTTTGAGGGCGGGATAGGTGATGAGCAGTTCTTC.

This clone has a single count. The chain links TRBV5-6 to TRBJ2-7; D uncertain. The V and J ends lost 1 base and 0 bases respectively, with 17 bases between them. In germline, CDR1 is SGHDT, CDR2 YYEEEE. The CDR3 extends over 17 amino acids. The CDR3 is CASSLYWQALSSYEQYF. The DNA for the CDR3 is TGTGCCAGCAGCTTGTATTGGCAGGCGTTAAGCTCCTACGAGCAGTACTTC.

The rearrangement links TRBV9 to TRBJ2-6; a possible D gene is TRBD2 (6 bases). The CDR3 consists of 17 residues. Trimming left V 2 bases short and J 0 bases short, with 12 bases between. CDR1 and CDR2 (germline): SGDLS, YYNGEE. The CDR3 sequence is CASSVGGSSSGANVLTF. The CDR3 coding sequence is TGTGCCAGCAGCGTTGGAGGGTCGAGCTCTGGGGCCAACGTCCTGACTTTC.

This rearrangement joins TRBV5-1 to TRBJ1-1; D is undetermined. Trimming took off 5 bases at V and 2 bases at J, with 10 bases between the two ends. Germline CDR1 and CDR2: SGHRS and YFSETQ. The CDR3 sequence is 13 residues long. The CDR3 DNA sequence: TGCGCCAGCAGGGCAACAGTCAACACTGAAGCTTTCTTT. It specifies CASRATVNTEAFF.

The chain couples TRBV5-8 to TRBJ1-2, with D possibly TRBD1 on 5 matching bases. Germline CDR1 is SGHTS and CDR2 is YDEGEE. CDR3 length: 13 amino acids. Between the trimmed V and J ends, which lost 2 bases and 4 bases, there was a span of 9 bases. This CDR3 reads CASSFRGGYGYTF. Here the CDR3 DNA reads TGTGCCAGCAGCTTTCGGGGGGGCTATGGCTACACCTTC.

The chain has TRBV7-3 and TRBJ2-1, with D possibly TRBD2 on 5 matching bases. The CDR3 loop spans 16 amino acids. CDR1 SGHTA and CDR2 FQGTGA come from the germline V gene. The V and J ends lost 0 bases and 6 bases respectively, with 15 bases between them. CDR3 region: CASSLTGPIGGNEQFF. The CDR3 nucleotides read TGTGCCAGCAGCTTAACAGGGCCTATAGGAGGCAATGAGCAGTTCTTC.

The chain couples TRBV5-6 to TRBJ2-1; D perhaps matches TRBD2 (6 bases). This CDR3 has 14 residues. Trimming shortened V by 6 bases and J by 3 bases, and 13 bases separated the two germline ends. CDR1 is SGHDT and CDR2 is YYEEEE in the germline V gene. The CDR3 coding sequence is TGTGCCAGCACCCTGCCGGACTACTACAATGAGCAGTTCTTC. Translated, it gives CASTLPDYYNEQFF.

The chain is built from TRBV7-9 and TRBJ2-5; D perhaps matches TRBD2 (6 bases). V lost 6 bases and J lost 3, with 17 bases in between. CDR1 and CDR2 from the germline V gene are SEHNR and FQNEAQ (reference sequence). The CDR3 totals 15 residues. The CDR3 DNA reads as TGTGCCAGCAGTTTGCTTGGACTATCAGAAGAGACCCAGTACTTC. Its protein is CASSLLGLSEETQYF. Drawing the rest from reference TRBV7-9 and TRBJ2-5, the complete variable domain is DTGVSQNPRHKITKRGQNVTFRCDPISEHNRLYWYRQTLGQGPEFLTYFQNEAQLEKSRLLSDRFSAERPKGSFSTLEIQRTEQGDSAMYLCASSLLGLSEETQYFGPGTRLLVL.

The CDR3 loop reads CASSGFQGSPQETQYF. In DNA form, the CDR3 reads TGTGCCAGCAGTGGATTCCAGGGCTCACCCCAAGAGACCCAGTACTTC. This chain links TRBV6-1 with TRBJ2-5, with D tentatively TRBD1 (5 bases). From germline, CDR1 is MNHNS and CDR2 SASEGT. The CDR3 spans 16 residues. V was shortened by 4 bases and J by 1 base, with 16 bases between the two germline ends.

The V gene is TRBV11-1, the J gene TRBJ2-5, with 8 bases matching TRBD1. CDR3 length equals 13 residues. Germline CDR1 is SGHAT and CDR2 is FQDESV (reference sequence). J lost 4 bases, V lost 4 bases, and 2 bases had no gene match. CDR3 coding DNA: TGTGCCAGCAGCTGGACAGGGCGAGAGACCCAGTACTTC. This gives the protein CASSWTGRETQYF.

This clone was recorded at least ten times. CDR3 in DNA: TGTGCCAGTAGTATTGGTAACTCTGGGGCCAACGTCCTGACTTTC. Amino acid sequence: CASSIGNSGANVLTF. V usage is TRBV19 and J usage is TRBJ2-6; D ambiguous. CDR1 is LNHDA, CDR2 SQIVND, per germline (reference sequence). The CDR3 spans 15 residues. V was pared by 3 bases and J by 0 bases, with 6 bases between. Filled out from reference TRBV19 and TRBJ2-6, the complete variable domain reads DGGITQSPKYLFRKEGQNVTLSCEQNLNHDAMYWYRQDPGQGLRLIYYSQIVNDFQKGDIAEGYSVSREKKESFPLTVTSAQKNPTAFYLCASSIGNSGANVLTFGAGSRLTVL.

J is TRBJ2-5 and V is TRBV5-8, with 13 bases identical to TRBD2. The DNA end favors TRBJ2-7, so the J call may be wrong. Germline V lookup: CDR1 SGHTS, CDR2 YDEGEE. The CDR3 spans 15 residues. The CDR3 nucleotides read TGTGCCAGCAGCCTCGGACTAGCGGGAGTGAGCGAGCAGTACTTC. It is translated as CASSLGLAGVSEQYF.

DNA for the CDR3: TGTGCCAGCAGGCAAATCAGGGGGCGCGAGACCCAGTACTTC. This gives the protein CASRQIRGRETQYF. V usage is TRBV11-2 and J usage is TRBJ2-5; 8 nucleotides line up with TRBD1. This CDR3 is built from 14 residues. V gave up 6 bases and J gave up 5 bases; unmatched junction bases: 8. Germline CDR1 reads SGHAT; CDR2 reads FQNNGV. Together with reference TRBV11-2 and TRBJ2-5, the CDR3 gives the full variable domain: EAGVAQSPRYKIIEKRQSVAFWCNPISGHATLYWYQQILGQGPKLLIQFQNNGVVDDSQLPKDRFSAERLKGVDSTLKIQPAKLEDSAVYLCASRQIRGRETQYFGPGTRLLVL.

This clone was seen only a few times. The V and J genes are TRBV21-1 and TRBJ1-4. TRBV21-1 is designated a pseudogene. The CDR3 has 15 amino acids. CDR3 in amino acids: CASSPESHWDEKLFF. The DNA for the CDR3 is TGTGCCAGCAGCCCGGAAAGCCATTGGGATGAAAAACTGTTTTTT.

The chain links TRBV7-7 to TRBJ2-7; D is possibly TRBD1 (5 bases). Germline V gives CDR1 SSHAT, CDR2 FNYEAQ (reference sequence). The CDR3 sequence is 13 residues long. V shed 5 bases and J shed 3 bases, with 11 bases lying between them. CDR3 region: CASSPGFFYEQYF. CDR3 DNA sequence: TGTGCCAGCAGCCCAGGGTTCTTCTACGAGCAGTACTTC.

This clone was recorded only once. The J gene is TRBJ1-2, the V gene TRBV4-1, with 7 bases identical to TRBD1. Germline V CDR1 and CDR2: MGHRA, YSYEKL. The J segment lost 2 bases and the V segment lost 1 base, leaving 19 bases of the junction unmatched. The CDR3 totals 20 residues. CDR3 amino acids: CASSQGRGLLPGQRNYGYTF. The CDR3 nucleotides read TGCGCCAGCAGCCAAGGGAGGGGACTGCTTCCGGGACAGCGAAACTATGGCTACACCTTC.

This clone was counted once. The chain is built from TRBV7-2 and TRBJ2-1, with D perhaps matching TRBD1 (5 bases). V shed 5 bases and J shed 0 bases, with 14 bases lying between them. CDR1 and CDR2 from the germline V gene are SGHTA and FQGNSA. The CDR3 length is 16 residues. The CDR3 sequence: CASSLQGASSYNEQFF. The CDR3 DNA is TGTGCCAGCAGCCTCCAGGGCGCCTCCTCCTACAATGAGCAGTTCTTC. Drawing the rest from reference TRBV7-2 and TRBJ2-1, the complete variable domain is GAGVSQSPSNKVTEKGKDVELRCDPISGHTALYWYRQSLGQGLEFLIYFQGNSAPDKSGLPSDRFSAERTGGSVSTLTIQRTQQEDSAVYLCASSLQGASSYNEQFFGPGTRLTVL.

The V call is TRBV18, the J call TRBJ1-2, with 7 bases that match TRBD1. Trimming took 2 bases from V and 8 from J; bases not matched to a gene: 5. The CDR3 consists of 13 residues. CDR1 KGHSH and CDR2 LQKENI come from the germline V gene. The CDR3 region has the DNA TGTGCCAGCTCACCAAACAGGGGAGAGGGCTACACCTTC. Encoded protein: CASSPNRGEGYTF.

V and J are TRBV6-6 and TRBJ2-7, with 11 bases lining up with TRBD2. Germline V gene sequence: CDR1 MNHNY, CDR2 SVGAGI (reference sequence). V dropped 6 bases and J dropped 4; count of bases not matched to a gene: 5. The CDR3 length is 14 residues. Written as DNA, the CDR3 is TGTGCCAGCAGATTAGCGGGAGGGCCGTACGAGCAGTACTTC. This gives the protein CASRLAGGPYEQYF.

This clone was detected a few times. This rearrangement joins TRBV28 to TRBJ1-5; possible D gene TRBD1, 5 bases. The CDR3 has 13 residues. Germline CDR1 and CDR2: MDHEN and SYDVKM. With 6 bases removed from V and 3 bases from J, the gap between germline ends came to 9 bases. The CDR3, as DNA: TGTGCCAGCAGAAGGGACCCCAATCAGCCCCAGCATTTT. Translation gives CASRRDPNQPQHF.

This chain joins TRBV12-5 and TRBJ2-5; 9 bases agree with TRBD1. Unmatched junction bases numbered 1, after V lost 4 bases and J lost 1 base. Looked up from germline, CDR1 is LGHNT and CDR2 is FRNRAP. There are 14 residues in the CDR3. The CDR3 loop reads CASGSGQGQETQYF. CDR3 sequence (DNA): TGTGCTAGTGGTTCGGGACAGGGCCAAGAGACCCAGTACTTC. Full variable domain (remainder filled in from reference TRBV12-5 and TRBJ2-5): DARVTQTPRHKVTEMGQEVTMRCQPILGHNTVFWYRQTMMQGLELLAYFRNRAPLDDSGMPKDRFSAEMPDATLATLKIQPSEPRDSAVYFCASGSGQGQETQYFGPGTRLLVL.